The 13 T cell receptor beta chains presented below share a single source sample, sequenced in a study of OX40 agonist ivuxolimab in advanced cancers. Sequenced by immunoSEQ multiplex PCR; TCRdb stores in-frame clones only, minus some. The data contain tens of thousands of clones, 82% of them singletons. The starting material was CD4+ or CD8+ T cells sorted from blood, obtained in a trial of the OX40 agonist ivuxolimab. All receptors derive from an adult with an advanced solid tumor such as melanoma, head and neck, liver or kidney cancer.

This clone was recorded once. The chain recombines TRBV5-1 with TRBJ2-5, with 9 positions matching TRBD2. CDR3 length equals 16 residues. The germline V gene encodes CDR1 SGHRS and CDR2 YFSETQ. Trimming at V came to 1 base and at J to 2 bases, leaving 6 bases not matched to a gene. CDR3 sequence reads: CASSLSSGTTQETQYF. CDR3 nucleotide sequence: TGCGCCAGCAGCTTGTCTAGCGGGACCACACAAGAGACCCAGTACTTC. The complete variable domain, with remaining parts taken from reference TRBV5-1 and TRBJ2-5, reads KAGVTQTPRYLIKTRGQQVTLSCSPISGHRSVSWYQQTPGQGLQFLFEYFSETQRNKGNFPGRFSGRQFSNSRSEMNVSTLELGDSALYLCASSLSSGTTQETQYFGPGTRLLVL.

This clone has just one count. The chain combines TRBV5-1 with TRBJ1-2, with D hard to call. The CDR3 has 12 residues. Deletions cut 0 bases from V and 6 bases from J, with 6 bases between. The germline gives CDR1 SGHRS, CDR2 YFSETQ. The CDR3 is CASSLAQDGYTF. The DNA of the CDR3 is TGCGCCAGCAGCTTGGCCCAGGATGGCTACACCTTC.

The V and J genes are TRBV6-6 and TRBJ1-2, with no clear D. The ends were cut back, 0 bases at V and 4 bases at J, with 12 bases in the middle. The germline CDR1 and CDR2 sequences are MNHNY and SVGAGI (reference sequence). The length of the CDR3 is 15 residues. This CDR3 is CASSYSVGSSYGYTF. CDR3 coding DNA: TGTGCCAGCAGTTACTCGGTCGGTTCTTCCTATGGCTACACCTTC.

The rearrangement uses TRBV10-3 and TRBJ2-5; tentatively, D is TRBD1 or TRBD2 (6 bases each). Near its end, the DNA agrees better with TRBJ2-7, so the J call may be wrong. The CDR3 loop spans 15 amino acids. CDR1 is ENHRY, CDR2 SYGVKD, per germline. The CDR3: CAISEWRGFPLEQYF. Written as DNA, the CDR3 is TGTGCCATCAGTGAGTGGAGGGGGTTCCCGCTCGAGCAGTACTTC.

This chain connects TRBV30 to TRBJ1-4; D may be TRBD1 (5 bases). Germline CDR1 GTSNPN, CDR2 SVGIG (reference sequence). The CDR3 extends over 13 amino acids. The ends were cut back, 8 bases at V and 8 bases at J, with 18 bases in the middle. DNA for the CDR3: TGTGCCGGCTCGGGGCCGATTTTGGAAAAACTGTTTTTT. It specifies CAGSGPILEKLFF.

This sequence joins TRBV6-1 and TRBJ2-7; D gene ambiguous. The germline V and J ends were trimmed by 4 bases and 6 bases, with 7 bases remaining between them. CDR3 length: 11 residues. Looked up from germline, CDR1 is MNHNS and CDR2 is SASEGT. The CDR3 DNA reads as TGTGCCAGCAGTGCTGGTAGCGAGCAGTACTTC. Its protein product is CASSAGSEQYF.

This clone was recorded once. The rearrangement joins TRBV11-2 to TRBJ1-2; TRBD1 is a possible D gene (6 bases). The CDR3 runs to 15 residues. In germline, CDR1 is SGHAT, CDR2 FQNNGV. V gave up 5 bases and J gave up 6 bases, with 19 bases separating them. Here the CDR3 DNA reads TGTGCCAGCAGCAACTTACAGGGAGGGGTAGATGGCTACACCTTC. It yields the protein CASSNLQGGVDGYTF.

The rearrangement links TRBV6-5 to TRBJ1-2; D uncertain. V gave up 5 bases and J gave up 8 bases, with 12 bases separating them. The CDR3 runs 12 residues. Germline CDR1 and CDR2: MNHEY and SVGAGI. CDR3 protein: CASSPGISGYTF. CDR3 coding DNA: TGTGCCAGCAGTCCAGGCATCTCCGGCTACACCTTC.

Written as DNA, the CDR3 is TGTGCCAGCAGCCCAGACGGGGGTTTCGTTAATACGCAGTATTTT. Translated: CASSPDGGFVNTQYF. The chain couples TRBV7-9 to TRBJ2-3; possible D gene TRBD2, 6 bases. Looked up from germline, CDR1 is SEHNR and CDR2 is FQNEAQ (reference sequence). V was pared by 5 bases and J by 7 bases, with 19 bases between. The CDR3 is 15 residues long.

V usage is TRBV19 and J usage is TRBJ1-4, with D possibly being TRBD1 (5 bases). V was shortened by 5 bases and J by 7 bases, with 14 bases between the two germline ends. There are 14 residues in the CDR3. CDR1 is LNHDA and CDR2 is SQIVND in the germline V gene (reference sequence). The CDR3 DNA is TGTGCCAGTAGTCAAGCGGGACCAGGTGAAAAACTGTTTTTT. It specifies CASSQAGPGEKLFF.

This clone was seen only a few times. The chain carries TRBV6-1 and TRBJ1-3, with 9 bases that match TRBD1. The CDR3 has 13 residues. The ends lost 6 bases at V and 8 bases at J; junction bases unmatched: 5. Germline lookup yields CDR1 MNHNS and CDR2 SASEGT. CDR3 coding DNA: TGTGCCAGCAGCCCGGACAGGGGTGACACCATATATTTT. Its protein is CASSPDRGDTIYF.

J is TRBJ2-2 and V is TRBV19; tentative D call: TRBD2 (6 bases). The V end lost 5 bases, the J end lost 6 bases, and 13 bases lay between the germline ends. CDR3 length: 14 amino acids. Germline CDR1 is LNHDA and CDR2 is SQIVND (reference sequence). The CDR3 here is CASSWGVGAGELFF. The CDR3 nucleotides are TGTGCCAGTAGTTGGGGGGTCGGGGCCGGGGAGCTGTTTTTT.

This chain uses TRBV7-3 with TRBJ1-5; the D is unclear. V lost 1 base and J lost 5, with 6 bases in between. The length of the CDR3 is 13 residues. Germline V gives CDR1 SGHTA, CDR2 FQGTGA. The CDR3 loop reads CASSLSRDQPQHF. CDR3 DNA sequence: TGTGCCAGCAGCTTAAGCCGGGATCAGCCCCAGCATTTT.